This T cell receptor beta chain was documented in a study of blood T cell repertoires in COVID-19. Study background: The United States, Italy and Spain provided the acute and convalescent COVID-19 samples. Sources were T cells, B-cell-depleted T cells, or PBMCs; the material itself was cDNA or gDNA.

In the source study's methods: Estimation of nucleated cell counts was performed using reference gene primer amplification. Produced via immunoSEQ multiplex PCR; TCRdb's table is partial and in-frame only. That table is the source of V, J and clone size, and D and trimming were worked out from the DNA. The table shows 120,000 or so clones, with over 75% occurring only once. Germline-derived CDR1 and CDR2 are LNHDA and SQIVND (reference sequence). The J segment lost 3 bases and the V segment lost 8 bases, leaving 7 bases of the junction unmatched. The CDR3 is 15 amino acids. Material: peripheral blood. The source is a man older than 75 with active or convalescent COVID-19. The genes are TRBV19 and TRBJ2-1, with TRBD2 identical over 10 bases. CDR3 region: CASRNSGGNYNEQFF. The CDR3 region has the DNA TGTGCCAGTCGGAATAGCGGGGGGAACTACAATGAGCAGTTCTTC.